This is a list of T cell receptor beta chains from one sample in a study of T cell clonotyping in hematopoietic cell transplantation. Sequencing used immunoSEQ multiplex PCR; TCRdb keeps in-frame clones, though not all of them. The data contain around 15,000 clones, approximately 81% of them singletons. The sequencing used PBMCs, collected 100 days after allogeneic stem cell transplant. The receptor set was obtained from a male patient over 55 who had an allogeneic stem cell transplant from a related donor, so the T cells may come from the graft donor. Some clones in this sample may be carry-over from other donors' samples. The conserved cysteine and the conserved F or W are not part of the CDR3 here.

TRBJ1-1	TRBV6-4	ASSERENTEAF
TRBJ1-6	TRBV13	ASSPGRAKTLH
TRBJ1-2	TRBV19	ASSIGIGYGYT
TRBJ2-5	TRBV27	ASSAGDKIQETQY
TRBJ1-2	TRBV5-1	ASSPFRQGEPGYT
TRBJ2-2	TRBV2	ASRSDQGNTGELF
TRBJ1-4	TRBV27	ASSLGPDEKLF
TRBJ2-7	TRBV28	ASSYGGSNYEQY
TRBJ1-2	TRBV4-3	ASSQGTTGHQGYT
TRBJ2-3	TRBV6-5	ATASAGGRTDTQY
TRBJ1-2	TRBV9	ASSYDRDGYT
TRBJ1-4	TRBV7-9	ASSSAGTTNEKLF
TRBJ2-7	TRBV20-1	SARDGYEQY
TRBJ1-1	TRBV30	AWDGQEGTEAF
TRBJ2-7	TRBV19	ASSISGTDTYEQY
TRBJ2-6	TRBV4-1	ASSHMEEPQSRANVLT
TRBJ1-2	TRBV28	ASTASYGYT
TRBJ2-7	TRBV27	ASGTGTGSYEQY
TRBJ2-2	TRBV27	ASSLSTGELF
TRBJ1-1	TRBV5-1	ASSAQTGNTEAF
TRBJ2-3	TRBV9	ASSGTDIGDTQY
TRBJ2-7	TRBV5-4	ASSIRERRYYEQY
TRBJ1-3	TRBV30	AWSVGGQRNTIY
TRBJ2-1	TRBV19	ASSLPAGVPNEQF
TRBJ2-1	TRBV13	ASSLSAGGNNEQF
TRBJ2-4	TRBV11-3	ASSLAGTKNIQY
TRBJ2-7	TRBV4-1	ASSQGRDFTYYEQY
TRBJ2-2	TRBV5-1	ASWEGTGELF
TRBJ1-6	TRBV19	ASSMGSYNSPLH
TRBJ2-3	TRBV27	ASSPGLSGTQY
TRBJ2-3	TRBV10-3	AISPGQGGTDTQY
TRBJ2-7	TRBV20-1	SARDQHERY
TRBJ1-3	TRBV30	AMEALGGLNPIQGNTIY
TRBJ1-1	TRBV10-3	AITGGENTEAF
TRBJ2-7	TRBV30	AWSKGGQGAYEQY
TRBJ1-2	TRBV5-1	ASSLDRDYGYT